The subject of this entry is one T cell receptor beta chain. Many counts were recorded for this clonotype. Which antigen it targets is not known. No per-base quality is available; no much larger clone lies one base away. For repertoire sequencing, the TCR beta CDR3 regions were amplified from RNA transcripts. The first round was an RT-PCR using HTBI primers with the Qiagen OneStep RT-PCR kit, and this first round was followed by a second-round multiplex PCR, then size selection and purification. Libraries were sequenced paired-end with 100 bp reads on an Illumina HiSeq2000. The paper's processing steps were these. SOAPnuke was used for read processing, and reads with adapters, uncalled bases, a mean Phred below 15, or no exact constant-primer or identifier match were discarded. COPE v1.2.5 was used to merge high-quality paired reads. Each unique nucleotide sequence was defined as a clonotype, and clonotypes were aligned to IMGT TRB V, D and J references with MiTCR v1.1. Only V-J combinations with frequency above 0.0001 were analysed, covering 99% to 99.2% of repertoires. For each V-J combination, a TCR clonal expansion and chaos score was defined as F50 clonal expansion divided by the chaos observed in the TCRdist matrix. Welch's t-statistics and random forest were used to reduce features to approximately 13 V-J combinations, which were fed into a naive Bayes classifier. Thyroid-blood repertoire similarity was quantified with the Morisita-Horn index. TCRdb reprocessing: public reads trimmed at Q25 with fastp, clones called with MiXCR, in-frame beta chains kept. Identical CDR3 protein sequences are pooled into one entry, listed with their most common genes and DNA. TCRdb, not the authors, supplied the V and J calls. Counted in this sample were some 400,000 distinct CDR3 sequences; around 18% of them appeared once. The ten biggest clones cover 1.6% of the sample.

Relative to germline, V is missing 3 bases and J is missing 0 bases, with 10 bases of the junction outside any gene match. The germline V gene sets CDR1 to SGHVS and CDR2 to FQNEAQ. From the cysteine up to the phenylalanine, the CDR3 has a length of 17 residues. CDR3 DNA is the only sequence kept; it has 51 bases, read in frame from the first base. The ophthalmopathy patients had moderately to severely active disease, with a Clinical Activity Score of 3 or higher, a NOSPECS grade of 4 or higher, and a disease duration of less than 3 months. Patients with other autoimmune diseases, uncontrolled infections, pregnancy or lactation were excluded from the study. Clinical symptoms, serum thyroxine, TRAb, thyroid ultrasound and orbital computed tomography formed the basis of the diagnosis. Ficoll-Paque density gradient centrifugation was used to isolate PBMCs from 8 to 10 ml of fresh peripheral blood. Total RNA was extracted using Trizol reagent, and RNA quality was checked on an Agilent 2100 Bioanalyzer.

The entry originates in a study of Graves' ophthalmopathy and Graves' hyperthyroidism (dated by TCRdb to the late 2010s). The study in broad terms: Peripheral blood was collected before any treatment was given, at the time of initial diagnosis. The study used TCR beta repertoire signatures to distinguish Graves' ophthalmopathy from Graves' hyperthyroidism and to predict progression to ophthalmopathy. In total, over 130 blood samples were TCR-sequenced: some 43 ophthalmopathy, some 75 hyperthyroidism and some 17 hyperthyroidism-to-ophthalmopathy patients. To explore V-J signatures that separate ophthalmopathy from hyperthyroidism, a discovery set of more than 95 patients was enrolled, consisting of 40 to 45 with ophthalmopathy and 55 to 65 with stable hyperthyroidism. For independent validation, a separate cohort was made up of fewer than 20 hyperthyroidism patients plus 17 patients who later progressed from hyperthyroidism to ophthalmopathy. T-cell repertoires of thyroid tissue and blood were compared in several hyperthyroidism patients. Once sampling was done, hyperthyroidism patients were given methimazole at a starting dose of 30 mg daily, while ophthalmopathy patients were given high-dose intravenous methylprednisolone. The 100 or so discovery patients were randomly split 7:3 into training and test sets. Broad study findings and their caveats: Most expanded thyroid clonotypes with a frequency above 0.001 also appeared in blood, which suggests that blood repertoires may reflect the immune response in the thyroid. In validation, the model predicted ophthalmopathy progression with more than 55% sensitivity and about 77% specificity; some twelve predicted patients were CT-confirmed with GO in a median of approximately 6.2 months. Sample size was not statistically predetermined, and group allocation was not concealed from the investigators. The 13-signature model separated ophthalmopathy from stable hyperthyroidism with 85% to 90% sensitivity and just under 84% specificity in cross-validation, and 80%/75% in the test set.

The clonotype was recovered from a woman aged 18-29 years with Graves' ophthalmopathy. Donor details come from another sample of the same person, matched by shared clones. The V and J segments used are TRBV7-8 and TRBJ2-7; the junction holds 8 bases that match TRBD1. What was sequenced was peripheral blood. The nucleotide sequence reads TGTGCCAGCAGCTTCGGAACAGGGGGTGCTATCTCCTACGAGCAGTACTTC. The resulting protein is CASSFGTGGAISYEQYF.